This entry lists 3 T cell receptor beta chains sequenced from one sample in a study of breast tumors, draining lymph nodes, adjacent tissues. Each CDR3 protein gets one entry after TCRdb re-called the multiplex PCR reads with MiXCR. The profile shows under 80,000 distinct CDR3 sequences, less than 45% of them singletons. Sequencing was performed on breast tumor tissue. The receptors come from a female donor with breast cancer. Some clones in this sample may be carry-over from other donors' samples.

This clonotype was detected many times. V gene TRBV7-2 combines with J gene TRBJ2-1; 15 bases map to TRBD2. The CDR3 is 15 amino acids. Germline V gives CDR1 SGHTA, CDR2 FQGNSA. Germline trimming cut 4 bases from V and 7 bases from J; bases unmatched to any gene: 2. This CDR3 reads CASSWTSGGANEQFF. The CDR3 DNA is TGTGCCAGCAGCTGGACTAGCGGGGGGGCGAATGAGCAGTTCTTC.

This clonotype has at least ten counts. The CDR3 is CASSGLTVAPYEQYF. In DNA, the CDR3 is TGTGCCAGCAGCGGATTGACAGTAGCCCCCTACGAGCAGTACTTC. V gene TRBV11-2 combines with J gene TRBJ2-7; tentative D call: TRBD1 (5 bases). CDR1 and CDR2 from the germline V gene are SGHAT and FQNNGV. The CDR3 is 15 residues long. V was trimmed by 5 bases and J by 2 bases, leaving 16 bases between them.

Regarding this clonotype: Mismatch with germline at one junction end may stem from a read error. The chain combines TRBV18 with TRBJ1-4, with D possibly matching TRBD1 (5 bases). This CDR3 has 10 amino acids. The germline V gene encodes CDR1 KGHSH and CDR2 LQKENI. For the CDR3, the DNA is TGTGCCAGCTCACTGGCCTCGGGGGGTTTT. This translates into CASSLASGGF.